A selection of T cell receptor beta chains follows, all from one sample in a study of radiotherapy plus CTLA-4 blockade in lung cancer. Here immunoSEQ multiplex PCR was the method, and the copy in TCRdb shows in-frame clones only, minus some. The data show 40,000 to 55,000 clones, roughly three quarters seen once. The source was peripheral blood, collected from a patient treated with radiotherapy plus ipilimumab. The receptor source for this set is a human donor with non-small cell lung cancer whose response to radiotherapy plus ipilimumab could not be evaluated. Both conserved end residues are part of each CDR3. The D gene is left open where the match is weak. Not every row has a clone size; where given, it reads once, few, many or a size class.

CDR3 DNA	CDR3 protein	clone size	D gene	J gene	V gene
TGTGCCAGCAGTCGATTCGGGGGGCCCCAGTGGGGCTACACCTTC	CASSRFGGPQWGYTF	-	-	TRBJ1-2	TRBV6-5
TGCGCCAGCAGCCATTCCACGGGGCGGGGATACACCGGGGAGCTGTTTTTT	CASSHSTGRGYTGELFF	-	-	TRBJ2-2	TRBV4-1
TGTGCCAGCAGCCCGGACTGGATTACCACAGATACGCAGTATTTT	CASSPDWITTDTQYF	-	-	TRBJ2-3	TRBV5-4
TGCGCCAGCAGCTCTGGCCCTTTGGGGCCAGATACGCAGTATTTT	CASSSGPLGPDTQYF	few	-	TRBJ2-3	TRBV5-1
TGTGCCTCGAGCCGCCGGGTAGAGCAGTTCTTC	CASSRRVEQFF	-	-	TRBJ2-1	TRBV2
TGTGCCAGCAGCTTGGGACACCGTGGAAACACCATATATTTT	CASSLGHRGNTIYF	few	-	TRBJ1-3	TRBV5-6
TGTGCCTGGAGTGGACAGGGAAATTCACCCCTCCACTTT	CAWSGQGNSPLHF	-	TRBD1	TRBJ1-6	TRBV30
TGTGCCAGCAGCGTAGTTGGCGGGGGCAGCGCAGATACGCAGTATTTT	CASSVVGGGSADTQYF	-	-	TRBJ2-3	TRBV9
TGCGCCAGCAGCTCAACTGGACAGGGATCGGGTGGAAACACCATATATTTT	CASSSTGQGSGGNTIYF	medium-sized	TRBD1	TRBJ1-3	TRBV5-1
TGCGCCAGCAGCCAACAATTAGCGGGAGTGGGTAAAGACTACGAGCAGTACTTC	CASSQQLAGVGKDYEQYF	-	TRBD2	TRBJ2-7	TRBV4-1
TGTGCCAGCAGCCGAGTAGGACTAGCGGGAGACCCCTATGAGCAGTTCTTC	CASSRVGLAGDPYEQFF	-	TRBD2	TRBJ2-1	TRBV4-2